The T cell receptor (beta chain) described here comes from a study of OX40 agonist ivuxolimab in advanced cancers. This clone was seen only a few times. Blood got drawn at baseline, again on cycle 4 day 1, and then on cycle 7 day 1. Profiling relied on immunoSEQ multiplex PCR, and the TCRdb table lists in-frame clones only, not all of them. This sample has around 95,000 clones, with 90% found just once. The sample in question was CD4+ or CD8+ T cells sorted from blood, obtained in a trial of the OX40 agonist ivuxolimab. This TCR came from an adult with an advanced solid tumor such as melanoma, head and neck, liver or kidney cancer.

The chain's CDR3 is CAWGGSSDQPQHF. The CDR3 bases are TGTGCCTGGGGGGGCAGCTCCGATCAGCCCCAGCATTTT. The chain has TRBV30 and TRBJ1-5; weak D call: TRBD1 (6 bases). Germline V gives CDR1 GTSNPN, CDR2 SVGIG (reference sequence). Deletions cut 5 bases from V and 5 bases from J, with 13 bases between. This CDR3 has 13 amino acids.